A selection of T cell receptor beta chains follows, all from one sample in a study of T cell responses to AZD1222 COVID-19 vaccine. Repertoires were generated with immunoSEQ multiplex PCR, while TCRdb's copy carries only in-frame clones and drops some. The data show some 120,000 clones, 70% to 90% seen once. The input for sequencing was peripheral blood, taken on day 0 of MenACWY control vaccination. Receptor source: an adult in good health. The CDR3 runs from the conserved cysteine through the conserved F or W. D genes are given only for firm matches. Rows give clone size only sometimes, using once, few, many, or a class for an expanded clone.

J: TRBJ2-1; D: TRBD1; V: TRBV7-3; size: -; CDR3: CASSLGAGGIEQFF; DNA: TGTGCCAGCAGCTTAGGGGCAGGGGGCATTGAGCAGTTCTTC
J: TRBJ1-6; D: -; V: TRBV3-1/TRBV3-2; size: -; CDR3: CASSQYRGGNGLPLHF; DNA: TGTGCCAGCAGCCAATACCGCGGCGGTAATGGGTTACCCCTCCACTTT
J: TRBJ2-5; D: TRBD2; V: TRBV7-2; size: -; CDR3: CASSLSGLAQETQYF; DNA: TGTGCCAGCAGCTTATCGGGACTAGCACAAGAGACCCAGTACTTC
J: TRBJ2-1; D: TRBD2; V: TRBV24-1; size: few; CDR3: CATQLAGGGSSYNEQFF; DNA: TGTGCCACCCAACTAGCGGGGGGCGGAAGCTCCTACAATGAGCAGTTCTTC
J: TRBJ2-5; D: TRBD1; V: TRBV11-2; size: -; CDR3: CASSLGQGGTQYF; DNA: TGTGCCAGCAGCCTGGGACAGGGGGGGACCCAGTACTTC
J: TRBJ2-1; D: -; V: TRBV2; size: -; CDR3: CASRALGGAYNEQFF; DNA: TGTGCCAGCAGGGCCCTGGGGGGAGCCTACAATGAGCAGTTCTTC
J: TRBJ2-5; D: -; V: TRBV24-1; size: -; CDR3: CATSDLPAGQETQYF; DNA: TGTGCCACCAGTGATTTGCCGGCAGGACAAGAGACCCAGTACTTC
J: TRBJ1-2; D: -; V: TRBV3-1/TRBV3-2; size: -; CDR3: CASSQSTGGGYTF; DNA: TGTGCCAGCAGCCAATCTACTGGCGGTGGCTACACCTTC
J: TRBJ2-1; D: -; V: TRBV29-1; size: -; CDR3: CSAPTVQEQFF; DNA: TGCAGCGCACCGACAGTCCAGGAGCAGTTCTTC
J: TRBJ1-2; D: TRBD1; V: TRBV5-4; size: -; CDR3: CASSLSQGAQGYTF; DNA: TGTGCCAGCAGCTTGAGCCAGGGGGCTCAAGGCTACACCTTC
J: TRBJ1-5; D: -; V: TRBV14; size: -; CDR3: CASSPIRTANQPQHF; DNA: TGTGCCAGCAGCCCCATAAGGACAGCTAATCAGCCCCAGCATTTT
J: TRBJ1-3; D: -; V: TRBV7-2; size: -; CDR3: CASTSSRAGNTIYF; DNA: TGTGCCAGCACCTCTTCGAGGGCTGGAAACACCATATATTTT
J: TRBJ1-2; D: TRBD1; V: TRBV7-6; size: -; CDR3: CASSLSGQGAYGYTF; DNA: TGTGCCAGCAGCTTGAGTGGACAGGGGGCTTATGGCTACACCTTC
J: TRBJ1-2; D: -; V: TRBV7-9; size: -; CDR3: CASSSSAPRGYTF; DNA: TGTGCCAGCAGCTCATCGGCCCCTCGTGGCTACACCTTC
J: TRBJ2-1; D: -; V: TRBV29-1; size: -; CDR3: CSARSRAEGFF; DNA: TGCAGCGCCAGGTCGAGGGCCGAGGGGTTCTTC
J: TRBJ2-7; D: -; V: TRBV9; size: -; CDR3: CASSVGWDFRGNYEQYF; DNA: TGTGCCAGCAGCGTAGGCTGGGACTTTAGAGGGAACTACGAGCAGTACTTC
J: TRBJ2-1; D: TRBD1; V: TRBV2; size: -; CDR3: CASSGRGYEQFF; DNA: TGTGCCAGCAGTGGCAGGGGGTATGAGCAGTTCTTC
J: TRBJ2-1; D: TRBD1; V: TRBV4-1; size: -; CDR3: CASKRQGILDEQFF; DNA: TGCGCCAGCAAGAGACAGGGGATTTTGGATGAGCAGTTCTTC
J: TRBJ2-2; D: TRBD1; V: TRBV18; size: -; CDR3: CASSPPGQDTSNTGELFF; DNA: TGTGCCAGCTCACCTCCCGGACAGGACACATCGAACACCGGGGAGCTGTTTTTT
J: TRBJ2-3; D: -; V: TRBV4-2; size: -; CDR3: CASSQDLAVTDTQYF; DNA: TGTGCCAGCAGCCAAGATTTGGCGGTGACAGATACGCAGTATTTT
J: TRBJ2-7; D: -; V: TRBV28; size: once; CDR3: CATGGLVYEQYF; DNA: TGTGCCACCGGGGGCCTGGTATACGAGCAGTACTTC
J: TRBJ2-3; D: TRBD1; V: TRBV5-1; size: -; CDR3: CASSNGQVGTDTQYF; DNA: TGCGCCAGCAGCAACGGACAGGTTGGCACAGATACGCAGTATTTT
J: TRBJ2-7; D: TRBD1; V: TRBV29-1; size: once; CDR3: CSVGTGVGPYEQYF; DNA: TGCAGCGTGGGGACAGGAGTTGGGCCCTACGAGCAGTACTTC